The present T cell receptor beta chain was sequenced within a study of OX40 agonist ivuxolimab in advanced cancers. Germline values: CDR1 MDHEN, CDR2 SYDVKM. The V segment lost 4 bases and the J segment 4 bases; nucleotides outside the gene matches: 9. The CDR3 is 15 amino acids. Only in-frame clones appear in the TCRdb table, and some are missing; sequencing was by immunoSEQ multiplex PCR. The table has about 71,000 clones, approximately 90% seen once; the top ten hold about 14%. The sequencing used CD4+ or CD8+ T cells sorted from blood, collected in a trial of the OX40 agonist ivuxolimab. The clonotype was recovered from an adult with an advanced solid tumor such as melanoma, head and neck, liver or kidney cancer. The chain employs TRBV28 and TRBJ1-1; TRBD1 agrees at 7 bases. The CDR3 spells CASSSTGAVGTEAFF. The CDR3 DNA reads as TGTGCCAGCAGTTCAACAGGGGCGGTGGGCACTGAAGCTTTCTTT.